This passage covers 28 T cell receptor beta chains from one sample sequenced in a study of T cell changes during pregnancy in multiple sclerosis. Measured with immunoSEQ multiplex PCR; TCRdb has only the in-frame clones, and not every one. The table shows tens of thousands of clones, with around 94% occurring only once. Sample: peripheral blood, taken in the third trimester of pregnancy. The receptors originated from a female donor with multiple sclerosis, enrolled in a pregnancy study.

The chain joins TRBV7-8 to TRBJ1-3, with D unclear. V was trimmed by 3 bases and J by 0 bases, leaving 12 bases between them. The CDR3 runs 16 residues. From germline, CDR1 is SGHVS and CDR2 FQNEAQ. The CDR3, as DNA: TGTGCCAGCAGCTTCCCAAACGGTAGCTCTGGAAACACCATATATTTT. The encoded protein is CASSFPNGSSGNTIYF.

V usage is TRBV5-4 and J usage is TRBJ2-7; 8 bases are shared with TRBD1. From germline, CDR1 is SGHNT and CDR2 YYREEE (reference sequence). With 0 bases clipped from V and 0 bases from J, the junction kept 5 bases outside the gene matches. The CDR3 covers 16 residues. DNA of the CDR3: TGTGCCAGCAGCTTGGTCGGGACAGGTCGCTCCTACGAGCAGTACTTC. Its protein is CASSLVGTGRSYEQYF. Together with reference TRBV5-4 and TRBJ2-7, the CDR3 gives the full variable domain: ETGVTQSPTHLIKTRGQQVTLRCSSQSGHNTVSWYQQALGQGPQFIFQYYREEENGRGNFPPRFSGLQFPNYSSELNVNALELDDSALYLCASSLVGTGRSYEQYFGPGTRLTVT.

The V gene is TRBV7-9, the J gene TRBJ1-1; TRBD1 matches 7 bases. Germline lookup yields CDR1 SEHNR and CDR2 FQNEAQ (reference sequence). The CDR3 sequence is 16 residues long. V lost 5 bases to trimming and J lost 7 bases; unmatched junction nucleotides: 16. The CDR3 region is CASSHPTGELGREAFF. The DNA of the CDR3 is TGTGCCAGCAGCCATCCCACAGGGGAGTTGGGCCGTGAAGCTTTCTTT.

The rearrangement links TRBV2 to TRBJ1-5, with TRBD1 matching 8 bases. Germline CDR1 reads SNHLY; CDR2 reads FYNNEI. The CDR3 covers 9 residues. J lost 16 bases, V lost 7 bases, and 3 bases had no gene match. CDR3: CASTGGIHF. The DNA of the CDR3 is TGTGCCAGCACAGGGGGCATCCATTTT. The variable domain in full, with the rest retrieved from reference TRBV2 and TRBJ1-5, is EPEVTQTPSHQVTQMGQEVILRCVPISNHLYFYWYRQILGQKVEFLVSFYNNEISEKSEIFDDQFSVERPDGSNFTLKIRSTKLEDSAMYFCASTGGIHFGDGTRLSIL.

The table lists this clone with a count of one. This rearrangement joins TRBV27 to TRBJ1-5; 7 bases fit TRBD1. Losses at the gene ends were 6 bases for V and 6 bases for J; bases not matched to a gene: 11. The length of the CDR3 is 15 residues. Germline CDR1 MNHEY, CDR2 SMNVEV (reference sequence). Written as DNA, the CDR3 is TGTGCCAGCAGCTTTAGACAGGGAGGAACTCAGCCCCAGCATTTT. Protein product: CASSFRQGGTQPQHF.

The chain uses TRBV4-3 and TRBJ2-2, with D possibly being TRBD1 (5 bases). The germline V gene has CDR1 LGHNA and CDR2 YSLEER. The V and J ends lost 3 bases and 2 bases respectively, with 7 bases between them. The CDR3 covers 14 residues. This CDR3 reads CASSQGPNTGELFF. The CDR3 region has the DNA TGCGCCAGCAGCCAGGGGCCTAACACCGGGGAGCTGTTTTTT.

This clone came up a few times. The CDR3 region has the DNA TGCAGCGTTGCCATCGGAAACAGGGGACAGACCCAGTACTTC. Protein: CSVAIGNRGQTQYF. The chain uses TRBV29-1 and TRBJ2-5, with 7 positions matching TRBD1. Germline V CDR1 and CDR2: SQVTM, ANQGSEA. The CDR3 is 14 amino acids. With V trimmed by 4 bases and J by 6 bases, 11 bases remained unmatched.

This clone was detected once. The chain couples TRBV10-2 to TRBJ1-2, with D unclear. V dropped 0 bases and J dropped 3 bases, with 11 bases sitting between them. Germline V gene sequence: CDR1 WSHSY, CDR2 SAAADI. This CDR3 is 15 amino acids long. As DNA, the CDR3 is TGCGCCAGCAGTGAGTCAGGGCGGGAATACTATGGCTACACCTTC. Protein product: CASSESGREYYGYTF.

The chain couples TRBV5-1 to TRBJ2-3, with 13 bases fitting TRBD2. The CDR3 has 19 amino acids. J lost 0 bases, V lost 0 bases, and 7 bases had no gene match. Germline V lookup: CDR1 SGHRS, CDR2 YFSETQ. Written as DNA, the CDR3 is TGCGCCAGCAGCTTGGAGGGGACTAGCGGGGTTGCTAGCACAGATACGCAGTATTTT. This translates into CASSLEGTSGVASTDTQYF.

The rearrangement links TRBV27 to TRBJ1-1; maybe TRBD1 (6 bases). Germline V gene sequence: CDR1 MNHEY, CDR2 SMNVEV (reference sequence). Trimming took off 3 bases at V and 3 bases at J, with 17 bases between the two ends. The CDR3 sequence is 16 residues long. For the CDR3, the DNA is TGTGCCAGCAGTTTGCACCCGGACAGAGCCCACACTGAAGCTTTCTTT. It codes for CASSLHPDRAHTEAFF.

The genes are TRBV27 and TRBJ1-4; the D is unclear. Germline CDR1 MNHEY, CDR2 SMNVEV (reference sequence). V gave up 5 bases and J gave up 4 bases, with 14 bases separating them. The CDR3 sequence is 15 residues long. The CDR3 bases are TGTGCCAGCAGTCCAGCGGATCTATTTAATGAAAAACTGTTTTTT. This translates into CASSPADLFNEKLFF.

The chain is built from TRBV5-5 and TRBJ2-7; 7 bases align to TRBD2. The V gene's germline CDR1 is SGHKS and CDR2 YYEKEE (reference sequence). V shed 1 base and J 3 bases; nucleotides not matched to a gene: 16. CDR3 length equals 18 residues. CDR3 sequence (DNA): TGTGCCAGCAGCTTGTTGGGGACCCTGGGAGCGGGAAACTACGAGCAGTACTTC. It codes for CASSLLGTLGAGNYEQYF.

For the CDR3, the DNA is TGTGCCAGTAGTATACTTGGGACAACGGTTTTAGCCGGGGAGCTGTTTTTT. Its translation: CASSILGTTVLAGELFF. The chain uses TRBV19 and TRBJ2-2, with a weak D call TRBD1 (6 bases). Per the germline V gene, CDR1 is LNHDA and CDR2 is SQIVND (reference sequence). Between the trimmed V and J ends, which lost 2 bases and 6 bases, there was a span of 19 bases. This CDR3 is built from 17 residues.

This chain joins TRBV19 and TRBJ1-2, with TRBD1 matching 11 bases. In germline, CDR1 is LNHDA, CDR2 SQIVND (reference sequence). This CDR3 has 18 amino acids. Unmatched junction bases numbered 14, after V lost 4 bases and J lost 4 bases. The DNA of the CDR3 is TGTGCCAGTAGTAACCTCGGGACAGGGGGTCGGAATGGCTATGGCTACACCTTC. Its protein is CASSNLGTGGRNGYGYTF. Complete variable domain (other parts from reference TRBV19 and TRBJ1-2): DGGITQSPKYLFRKEGQNVTLSCEQNLNHDAMYWYRQDPGQGLRLIYYSQIVNDFQKGDIAEGYSVSREKKESFPLTVTSAQKNPTAFYLCASSNLGTGGRNGYGYTFGSGTRLTVV.

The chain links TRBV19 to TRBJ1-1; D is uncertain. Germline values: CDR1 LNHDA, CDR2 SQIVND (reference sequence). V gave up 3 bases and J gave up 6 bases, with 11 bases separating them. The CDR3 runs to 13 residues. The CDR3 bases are TGTGCCAGTAGTATGGGAGGGTCGGCTGAAGCTTTCTTT. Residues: CASSMGGSAEAFF.

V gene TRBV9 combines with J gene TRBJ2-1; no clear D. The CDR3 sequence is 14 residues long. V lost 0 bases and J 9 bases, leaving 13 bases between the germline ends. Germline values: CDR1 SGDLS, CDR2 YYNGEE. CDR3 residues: CASSVGVRSGEQFF. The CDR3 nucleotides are TGTGCCAGCAGCGTAGGGGTACGATCGGGTGAGCAGTTCTTC.

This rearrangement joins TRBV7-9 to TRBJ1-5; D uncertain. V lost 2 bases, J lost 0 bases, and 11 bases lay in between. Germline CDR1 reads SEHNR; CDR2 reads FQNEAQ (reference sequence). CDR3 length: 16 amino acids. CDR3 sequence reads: CASSLSAGDSNQPQHF. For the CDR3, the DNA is TGTGCCAGCAGCTTATCGGCGGGTGATAGCAATCAGCCCCAGCATTTT.

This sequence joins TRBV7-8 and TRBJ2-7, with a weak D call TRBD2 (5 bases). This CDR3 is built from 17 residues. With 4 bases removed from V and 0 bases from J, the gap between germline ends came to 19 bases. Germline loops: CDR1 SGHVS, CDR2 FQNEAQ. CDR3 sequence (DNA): TGTGCCAGCAGCTCCGGTGAGATGAGGGCGTCCTCCTACGAGCAGTACTTC. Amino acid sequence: CASSSGEMRASSYEQYF. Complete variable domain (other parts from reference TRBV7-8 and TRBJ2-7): GAGVSQSPRYKVAKRGQDVALRCDPISGHVSLFWYQQALGQGPEFLTYFQNEAQLDKSGLPSDRFFAERPEGSVSTLKIQRTQQEDSAVYLCASSSGEMRASSYEQYFGPGTRLTVT.

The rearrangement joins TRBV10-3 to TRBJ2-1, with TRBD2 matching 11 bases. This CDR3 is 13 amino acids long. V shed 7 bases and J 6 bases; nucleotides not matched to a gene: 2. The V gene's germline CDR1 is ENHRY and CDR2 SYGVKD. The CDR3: CAINGLAGNEQFF. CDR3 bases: TGTGCCATCAACGGACTAGCGGGCAATGAGCAGTTCTTC.

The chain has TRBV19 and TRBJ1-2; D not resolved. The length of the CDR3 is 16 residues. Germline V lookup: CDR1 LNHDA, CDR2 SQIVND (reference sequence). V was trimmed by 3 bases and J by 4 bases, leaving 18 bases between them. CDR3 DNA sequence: TGTGCCAGTAGTATCTCTATCGGGAGGGTTTTCTATGGCTACACCTTC. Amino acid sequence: CASSISIGRVFYGYTF.

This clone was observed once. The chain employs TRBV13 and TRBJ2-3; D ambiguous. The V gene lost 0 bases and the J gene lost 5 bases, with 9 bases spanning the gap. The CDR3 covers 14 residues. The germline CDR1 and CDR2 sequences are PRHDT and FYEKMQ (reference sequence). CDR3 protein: CASSLGSGRDTQYF. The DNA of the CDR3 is TGTGCCAGCAGCTTAGGCTCAGGTCGAGATACGCAGTATTTT.

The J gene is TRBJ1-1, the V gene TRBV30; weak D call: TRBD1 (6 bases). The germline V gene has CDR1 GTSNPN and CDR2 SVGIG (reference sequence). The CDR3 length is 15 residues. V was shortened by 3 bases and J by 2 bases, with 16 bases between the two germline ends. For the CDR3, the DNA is TGTGCCTGGAGCCCTCCGACAGGCAAAAACACTGAAGCTTTCTTT. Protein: CAWSPPTGKNTEAFF.

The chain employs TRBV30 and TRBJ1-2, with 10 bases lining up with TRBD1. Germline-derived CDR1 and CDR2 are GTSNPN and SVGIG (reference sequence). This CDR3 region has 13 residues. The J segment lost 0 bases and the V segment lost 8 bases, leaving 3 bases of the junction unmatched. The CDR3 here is CAGTGATNYGYTF. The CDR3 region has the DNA TGTGCCGGGACAGGGGCTACTAACTATGGCTACACCTTC.

CDR3 nucleotide sequence: TGTGCCAGCAGTGAACCCCTCAGGGTTAACTATGGCTACACCTTC. This sequence encodes CASSEPLRVNYGYTF. This chain links TRBV6-1 with TRBJ1-2; a weak D match, TRBD1 (5 bases). From germline, CDR1 is MNHNS and CDR2 SASEGT. The CDR3 runs to 15 residues. Between the trimmed V and J ends, which lost 2 bases and 1 base, there was a span of 11 bases.

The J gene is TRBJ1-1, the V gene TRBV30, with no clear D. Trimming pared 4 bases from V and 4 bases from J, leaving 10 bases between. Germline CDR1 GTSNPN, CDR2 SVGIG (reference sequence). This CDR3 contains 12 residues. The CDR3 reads CAWTGDSTEAFF. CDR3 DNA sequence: TGTGCCTGGACCGGGGATTCCACTGAAGCTTTCTTT.

CDR3 nucleotides: TGTGCCAGCAGTGTCGGCGGGCGCTTCTACGAGCAGTACTTC. It codes for CASSVGGRFYEQYF. The rearrangement links TRBV2 to TRBJ2-7; D may be TRBD2 (5 bases). V was pared by 4 bases and J by 3 bases, with 13 bases between. The CDR3 contains 14 residues. In germline, CDR1 is SNHLY, CDR2 FYNNEI.

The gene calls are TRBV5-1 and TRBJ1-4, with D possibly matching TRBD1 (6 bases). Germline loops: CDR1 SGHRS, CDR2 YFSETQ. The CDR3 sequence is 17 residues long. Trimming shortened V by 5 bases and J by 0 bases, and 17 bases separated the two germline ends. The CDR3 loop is CASREAYRAATNEKLFF. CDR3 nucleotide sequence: TGCGCCAGCAGGGAGGCATACAGGGCCGCAACTAATGAAAAACTGTTTTTT. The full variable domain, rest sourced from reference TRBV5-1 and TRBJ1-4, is KAGVTQTPRYLIKTRGQQVTLSCSPISGHRSVSWYQQTPGQGLQFLFEYFSETQRNKGNFPGRFSGRQFSNSRSEMNVSTLELGDSALYLCASREAYRAATNEKLFFGSGTQLSVL.

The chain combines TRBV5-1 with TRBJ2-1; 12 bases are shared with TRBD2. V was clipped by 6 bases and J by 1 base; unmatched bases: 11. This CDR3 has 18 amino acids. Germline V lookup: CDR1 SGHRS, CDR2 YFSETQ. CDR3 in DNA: TGCGCCAGCAAGGTGACTAGCGGGAGCCCGGGATCCTACAATGAGCAGTTCTTC. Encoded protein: CASKVTSGSPGSYNEQFF.